This is a list of T cell receptor beta chains from one sample in a study of response to subunit inactivated influenza vaccine. TCRdb processed the RT-PCR reads anew with MiXCR; each CDR3 protein has one entry. This table holds hundreds of thousands of distinct CDR3 sequences, 25% found once. The sample was CD4+ T cells sorted from PBMCs, taken more than 4 days after vaccination. These receptors came from a man aged 50-59 years who received an inactivated influenza vaccine. Each CDR3 is given with its conserved first and last residue. The order of the fields is V gene, J gene, clone size, D gene, CDR3 DNA, CDR3 protein. A D gene is named only where the DNA matches it firmly. Expanded clones get a size class; other rows say once, few or many, or leave the size out.

TRBV7-2,TRBJ1-1,.,TRBD1,TGTGCCAGCAGCACCCAAGGGGGCGGTAACACTGAAGCTTTCTTT,CASSTQGGGNTEAFF
TRBV25-1,TRBJ2-1,.,.,TGTGCCAGCAGTGAATTTGGGGGCCGTGGGTACAATGAGCAGTTCTTC,CASSEFGGRGYNEQFF
TRBV3-1,TRBJ2-3,.,.,TGTGCCAGCAGCCAAGATTTGTCAGGGGCTAGCACAGATACGCAGTATTTT,CASSQDLSGASTDTQYF
TRBV12-3/TRBV12-4,TRBJ2-3,.,.,TGTGCCAGCAGTTTCGACAGTAACACAGATACGCAGTATTTT,CASSFDSNTDTQYF
TRBV7-2,TRBJ1-6,.,.,TGTGCCAGCAGCTTAAGGAGGGGCCGGGGTTCACCCCTCCACTTT,CASSLRRGRGSPLHF
TRBV12-3/TRBV12-4,TRBJ2-5,.,TRBD2,TGTGCCAGCGGTGGACTAGCGGGAGGAAGGGGCCAAGAGACCCAGTACTTC,CASGGLAGGRGQETQYF
TRBV12-3/TRBV12-4,TRBJ2-3,few,.,TGTGCCAGTACAACGAAGGGACATTCGGCAGATACGCAGTATTTT,CASTTKGHSADTQYF
TRBV19,TRBJ1-1,.,.,TGTGCCAGTAAGTTAGGAGCGAGAACTGAAGCTTTCTTT,CASKLGARTEAFF
TRBV20-1,TRBJ2-7,few,.,TGCAGTGCTAGAGGTTGGGAGCAGTACTTC,CSARGWEQYF
TRBV7-2,TRBJ2-7,many,.,TGTGCCAGCAGCCCACTGCTGGGGCACTCCGAGCAGTACTTC,CASSPLLGHSEQYF
TRBV12-3/TRBV12-4,TRBJ1-2,few,.,TGTGCCAGCAGTTTATACAGGGAGGGTTATGGCTACACCTTC,CASSLYREGYGYTF
TRBV12-3/TRBV12-4,TRBJ1-1,few,.,TGTGCCAGCAGCCTCAAGGGCGGAGACACTGAAGCTTTCTTT,CASSLKGGDTEAFF
TRBV27,TRBJ1-1,many,.,TGTGCCAGCAGTTTATCCAGGAACACTGAAGCTTTCTTT,CASSLSRNTEAFF
TRBV4-3,TRBJ2-1,.,TRBD1,TGCGCCAGCAGCTCAGGTCCCCTACAGGGGTTTCGGCAGTTCTTC,CASSSGPLQGFRQFF
TRBV20-1,TRBJ2-3,.,.,TGCAGTGCTAGGGGTGGAGGGCCAGATACGCAGTATTTT,CSARGGGPDTQYF
TRBV6-2/TRBV6-3,TRBJ1-2,few,TRBD1,TGTGCCAGCAGGCCCCAACCGGGACAGGGAGACTATGGCTACACCTTC,CASRPQPGQGDYGYTF
TRBV9,TRBJ2-5,few,TRBD2,TGTGCCAGCAGCCTAGCGGGACTAGCAAGCTCAGAGACCCAGTACTTC,CASSLAGLASSETQYF
TRBV10-1,TRBJ2-7,.,.,TGCGCCAGCAGTAAGGAGGGATCAAACGAGCAGTACTTC,CASSKEGSNEQYF
TRBV9,TRBJ2-5,few,.,TGTGCCAGCAGCGTAGCTAGTGACCAAGAGACCCAGTACTTC,CASSVASDQETQYF
TRBV7-9,TRBJ2-1,.,.,TGTGCCAGCAGCTTGGGATGGAGGGGCGATGAGCAGTTCTTC,CASSLGWRGDEQFF
TRBV6-5,TRBJ1-1,.,TRBD1,TGTGCCAGCAGTTACGCTCAGGGGGCTGCCACTGAAGCTTTCTTT,CASSYAQGAATEAFF
TRBV10-3,TRBJ2-7,many,.,TGTGCCATCAGTGGGTACGGGACAAGCTCCTACGAGCAGTACTTC,CAISGYGTSSYEQYF
TRBV12-3/TRBV12-4,TRBJ1-1,.,.,TGTGCCAGCAGCTTCCCCGGGGCAAGGGGAGCTTTCTTT,CASSFPGARGAFF
TRBV12-3/TRBV12-4,TRBJ2-4,.,TRBD2,TGTGCCAGCAGTTTAGCGCTTGGGACTAGCGGGTTAGCCAAAAACATTCAGTACTTC,CASSLALGTSGLAKNIQYF
TRBV18,TRBJ2-7,.,.,TGTGCCAGCTCTCCTGAACCGGGACGGCTCTACGAGCAGTACTTC,CASSPEPGRLYEQYF
TRBV27,TRBJ2-3,few,TRBD1,TGTGCCAGCAGCAAAAGGACAGGCCCCGATACGCAGTATTTT,CASSKRTGPDTQYF
TRBV18,TRBJ1-1,.,.,TGTGCCAGCTCACCACCGATGACAGGGAACACTGAAGCTTTCTTT,CASSPPMTGNTEAFF
TRBV20-1,TRBJ2-1,.,.,TGCAGTGCTACTAGGGGTTCCTACAATGAGCAGTTCTTC,CSATRGSYNEQFF
TRBV20-1,TRBJ2-2,few,TRBD2,TGCAGTGCTCATGGCCCACTAGCGGGGGGCACCGGGGAGCTGTTTTTT,CSAHGPLAGGTGELFF
TRBV7-3,TRBJ2-2,.,.,TGTGCCAGCAGCGAACTGGGACTTAAGAACACCGGGGAGCTGTTTTTT,CASSELGLKNTGELFF
TRBV11-2,TRBJ1-4,.,TRBD1,TGTGCCAGCAGGTTAGGGGGACAGATTAATGAAAAACTGTTTTTT,CASRLGGQINEKLFF
TRBV4-3,TRBJ1-1,.,.,TGCGCCAGCAGCCAAGGTCAGATAGGGCAGACGTTCACTGAAGCTTTCTTT,CASSQGQIGQTFTEAFF
TRBV30,TRBJ2-5,.,TRBD2,TGTGCCTGGAGTGCTAGCGGGCAGACCCAGTACTTC,CAWSASGQTQYF
TRBV7-9,TRBJ2-7,few,TRBD1,TGTGCCAGCAGCTCAGCAGGGGGCGGTCACTACGAGCAGTACTTC,CASSSAGGGHYEQYF